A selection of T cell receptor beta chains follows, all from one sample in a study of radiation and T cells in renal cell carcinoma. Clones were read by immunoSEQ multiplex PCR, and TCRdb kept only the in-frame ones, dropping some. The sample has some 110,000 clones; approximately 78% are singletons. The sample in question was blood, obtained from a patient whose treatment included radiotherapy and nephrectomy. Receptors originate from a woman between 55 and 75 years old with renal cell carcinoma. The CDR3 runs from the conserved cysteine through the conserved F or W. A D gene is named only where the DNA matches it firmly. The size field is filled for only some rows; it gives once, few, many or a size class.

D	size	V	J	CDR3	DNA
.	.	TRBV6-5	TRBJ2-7	CASNTQGPPWDEQYF	TGTGCCAGCAATACACAGGGACCCCCTTGGGACGAGCAGTACTTC
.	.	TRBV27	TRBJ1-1	CASTNLLTEAFF	TGTGCCAGCACAAATCTTCTCACTGAAGCTTTCTTT
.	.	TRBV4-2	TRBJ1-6	CASSQDRVDWDSPLHF	TGTGCCAGCAGCCAAGACAGGGTTGATTGGGATTCACCCCTCCACTTT
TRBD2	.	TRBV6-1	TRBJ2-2	CACREGTGELFF	TGTGCCTGCCGGGAGGGAACCGGGGAGCTGTTTTTT
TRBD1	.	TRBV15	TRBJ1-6	CATSRERGQGRSPLHF	TGTGCCACCAGCAGAGAGAGGGGACAGGGGAGATCACCCCTCCACTTT
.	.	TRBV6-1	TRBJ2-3	CASITVLGTDTQYF	TGTGCCAGCATCACGGTACTCGGCACAGATACGCAGTATTTT
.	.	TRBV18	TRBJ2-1	CASSPDRGRLGEQFF	TGTGCCAGCTCACCGGACCGGGGGAGACTCGGTGAGCAGTTCTTC
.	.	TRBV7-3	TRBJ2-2	CASSLQRNTGELFF	TGTGCCAGCAGCTTACAAAGAAACACCGGGGAGCTGTTTTTT
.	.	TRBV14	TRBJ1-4	CASSPGTGEKLFF	TGTGCCAGCAGCCCTGGAACAGGGGAAAAACTGTTTTTT
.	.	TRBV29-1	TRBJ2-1	CSVFDTAPYNEQFF	TGCAGCGTTTTCGACACAGCCCCCTACAATGAGCAGTTCTTC
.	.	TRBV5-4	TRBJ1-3	CASSSSQVISGNTIYF	TGTGCCAGCAGCTCATCACAGGTTATCTCTGGAAACACCATATATTTT
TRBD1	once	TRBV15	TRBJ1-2	CATKTGASSGYGYTF	TGTGCCACCAAGACAGGGGCCTCCTCGGGGTATGGCTACACCTTC
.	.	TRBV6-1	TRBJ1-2	CASSGQTKMGVGYGYTF	TGTGCCAGCAGTGGACAGACGAAGATGGGGGTAGGCTATGGCTACACCTTC
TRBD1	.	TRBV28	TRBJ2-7	CASSKRDRSYEQYF	TGTGCCAGCAGCAAACGGGACAGGTCCTACGAGCAGTACTTC
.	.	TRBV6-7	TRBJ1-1	CASSPEGIEAFF	TGTGCCAGCAGCCCCGAGGGTATAGAAGCTTTCTTT
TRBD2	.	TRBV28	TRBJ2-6	CATRAGGLGANVLTF	TGTGCCACCCGAGCGGGAGGGCTGGGGGCCAACGTCCTGACTTTC
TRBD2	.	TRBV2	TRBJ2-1	CASSEMLAGGLDEQFF	TGTGCCAGCAGTGAGATGTTAGCGGGAGGGCTGGATGAGCAGTTCTTC
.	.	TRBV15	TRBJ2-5	CATSRDRGLETQYF	TGTGCCACCAGCAGAGATCGAGGGTTGGAGACCCAGTACTTC
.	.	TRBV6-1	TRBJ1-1	CAITFDANTEAFF	TGTGCCATCACATTTGACGCGAACACTGAAGCTTTCTTT
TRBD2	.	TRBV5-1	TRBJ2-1	CASSLDGTSGRVKFF	TGCGCCAGCAGCTTGGATGGGACTAGCGGGAGGGTGAAGTTCTTC
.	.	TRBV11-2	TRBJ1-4	CASSSQKEKLFF	TGTGCCAGCAGCTCCCAAAAGGAAAAACTGTTTTTT
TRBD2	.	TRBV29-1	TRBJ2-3	CSGWKRGGGFRGTDTQYF	TGCAGCGGATGGAAGCGGGGGGGCGGGTTTCGCGGCACAGATACGCAGTATTTT
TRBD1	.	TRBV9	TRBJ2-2	CASSVTGQANTGELFF	TGTGCCAGCAGCGTAACGGGACAGGCGAACACCGGGGAGCTGTTTTTT
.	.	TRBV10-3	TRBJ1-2	CAISEDRTHYGYTF	TGTGCCATCAGTGAGGACAGGACACACTATGGCTACACCTTC
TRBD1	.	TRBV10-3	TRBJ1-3	CAISEPTGKGGNTIYF	TGTGCCATCAGTGAGCCGACAGGGAAGGGGGGAAACACCATATATTTT
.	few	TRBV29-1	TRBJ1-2	CSVEDGGYGYTF	TGCAGCGTTGAAGATGGGGGGTACGGCTACACCTTC
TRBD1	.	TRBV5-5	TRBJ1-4	CASSPGTANEKLFF	TGTGCCAGCAGCCCCGGGACAGCTAATGAAAAACTGTTTTTT
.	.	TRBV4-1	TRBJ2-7	CASSRPDGYEQYF	TGCGCCAGCAGCCGCCCGGACGGCTACGAGCAGTACTTC
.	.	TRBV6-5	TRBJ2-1	CASRAGQGFEQFF	TGTGCCAGCAGAGCGGGCCAGGGTTTTGAGCAGTTCTTC
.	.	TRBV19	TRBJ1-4	CASSPDRSYNEKLFF	TGTGCCAGTAGTCCGGACAGATCGTATAATGAAAAACTGTTTTTT
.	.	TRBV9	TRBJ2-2	CASSTRLSGTGELFF	TGTGCCAGCAGCACCCGACTCTCCGGCACCGGGGAGCTGTTTTTT
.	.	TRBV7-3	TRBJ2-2	CASRGVDTGELFF	TGTGCCAGCAGGGGGGTGGACACCGGGGAGCTGTTTTTT
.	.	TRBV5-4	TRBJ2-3	CASSLQGGISDTQYF	TGTGCCAGCAGCTTGCAGGGCGGCATATCAGATACGCAGTATTTT
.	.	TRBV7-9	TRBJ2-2	CASSPRQTRTGELFF	TGTGCCAGCAGCCCTAGACAGACCCGGACCGGGGAGCTGTTTTTT
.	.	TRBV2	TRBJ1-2	CASSPDREIGGYTF	TGTGCCAGCAGCCCCGACAGAGAGATAGGTGGCTACACCTTC
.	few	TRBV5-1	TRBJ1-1	CASSLGIAANTEAFF	TGCGCCAGCAGCTTGGGTATTGCAGCTAACACTGAAGCTTTCTTT
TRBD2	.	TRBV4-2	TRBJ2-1	CASSQVLAAYSYNEQFF	TGTGCCAGCAGCCAAGTCCTAGCGGCTTACTCCTACAATGAGCAGTTCTTC
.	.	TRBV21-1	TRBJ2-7	CASSKFAICIGTSECLEQYF	TGTGCCAGCAGCAAATTCGCGATCTGTATTGGGACTAGCGAATGTCTCGAGCAGTACTTC
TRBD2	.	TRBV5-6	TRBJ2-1	CASSTAGEISYNEQFF	TGTGCCAGCAGTACGGCGGGAGAGATATCCTACAATGAGCAGTTCTTC
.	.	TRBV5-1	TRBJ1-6	CASSRTRQWDSPLHF	TGCGCCAGCAGCCGGACAAGACAATGGGATTCACCCCTCCACTTT
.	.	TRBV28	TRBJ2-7	CASRVLSAPTSYEQYF	TGTGCCAGCAGGGTTTTAAGCGCTCCCACCTCCTACGAGCAGTACTTC
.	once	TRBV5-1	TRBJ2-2	CASSLGRAVGELFF	TGCGCCAGCAGCTTGGGCAGGGCAGTAGGGGAGCTGTTTTTT